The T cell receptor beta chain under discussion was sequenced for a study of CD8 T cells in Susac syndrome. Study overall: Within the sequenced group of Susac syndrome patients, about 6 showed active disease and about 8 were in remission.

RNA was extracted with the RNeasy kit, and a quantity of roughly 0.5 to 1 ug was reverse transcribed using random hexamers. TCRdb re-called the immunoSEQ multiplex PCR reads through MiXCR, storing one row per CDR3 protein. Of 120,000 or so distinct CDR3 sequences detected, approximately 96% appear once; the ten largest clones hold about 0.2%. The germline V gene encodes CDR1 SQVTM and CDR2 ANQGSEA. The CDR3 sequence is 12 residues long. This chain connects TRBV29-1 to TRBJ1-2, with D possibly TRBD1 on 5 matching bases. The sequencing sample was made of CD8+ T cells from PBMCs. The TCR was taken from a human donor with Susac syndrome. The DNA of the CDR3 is TGCAGTGAAATTGGGGGTAACTATGGCTACACCTTC. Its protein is CSEIGGNYGYTF.